What follows are 3 T cell receptor beta chains derived from one specimen sequenced in a study of T cells in Graves' hyperthyroidism and ophthalmopathy. TCR beta CDR3 sequences were amplified from RNA transcripts. The HTBI primer set drove a first-round RT-PCR of the TCR CDR3. TCRdb processed the multiplex PCR reads anew with MiXCR; each CDR3 protein has one entry. The table has some 360,000 distinct CDR3 sequences, less than 20% seen once. The sequenced material came from blood. The receptor source for this set is a woman aged 40 to 55 with Graves' ophthalmopathy.

This clonotype occurred many times. The CDR3 loop reads CASSLALTYEQYF. CDR3 in DNA: TGCGCCAGCAGCTTGGCGTTAACCTACGAGCAGTACTTC. This chain links TRBV5-1 with TRBJ2-7; D is unclear. Germline V CDR1 and CDR2: SGHRS, YFSETQ. CDR3 length: 13 amino acids. Trimming pared 0 bases from V and 2 bases from J, leaving 6 bases between.

This clonotype was seen just once. The chain couples TRBV7-2 to TRBJ2-7; possibly TRBD2 for D (6 bases). From germline, CDR1 is SGHTA and CDR2 FQGNSA. The CDR3 has 14 amino acids. V was cut by 6 bases and J by 1 base, with 13 bases left in between. CDR3 nucleotides: TGTGCCAGCAGGAAGGACGGGAGTTCCTACGAGCAGTACTTC. The encoded protein is CASRKDGSSYEQYF.

V is TRBV4-1 and J is TRBJ1-5; D not resolved. Trimming took 5 bases from V and 6 from J, leaving 20 bases between them. The length of the CDR3 is 16 residues. CDR1 and CDR2 (germline): MGHRA, YSYEKL. Here the CDR3 DNA reads TGCGCCAGCAGCGACGGGATGAGGGATCCGTCTCAGCCCCAGCATTTT. It translates to CASSDGMRDPSQPQHF.